This T cell receptor beta chain was recorded in a study of blood T cell repertoires in COVID-19. The assay was immunoSEQ multiplex PCR, and TCRdb's table has in-frame clones only and misses some. Of about 120,000 clones detected, 84% appear once; the ten largest clones hold approximately 3.5%. The CDR3 spans 17 residues. The germline V gene has CDR1 LGHNT and CDR2 FRNRAP. Trimming took off 3 bases at V and 7 bases at J, with 21 bases between the two ends. This rearrangement joins TRBV12-5 to TRBJ2-2; D possibly corresponds to TRBD1 (7 bases). Sequencing was done on a sample of PBMCs or T cells enriched from blood (not recorded which). The receptor's source is a woman aged 25-40 years who had recovered from COVID-19. CDR3 DNA: TGTGCTAGTGGTTTTGGAAGGGGGCGCGTAGCGGACGGGGAGCTGTTTTTT. Its protein is CASGFGRGRVADGELFF.